The source of this T cell receptor beta chain is a study of PD-1 and CTLA-4 blockade in melanoma. This table comes from immunoSEQ multiplex PCR, and its TCRdb copy is limited to in-frame clones, with some not included. Among about 31,000 clones listed, around 90% were seen once. The CDR3 runs 15 residues. V lost 2 bases, J lost 0 bases, and 10 bases lay in between. The germline CDR1 and CDR2 sequences are MNHNS and SASEGT. The specimen was CD8+ T cells from peripheral blood, collected from a patient given anti-PD-1 treatment. The chain carries TRBV6-1 and TRBJ1-2, with a tentative D call TRBD1 (5 bases). The clonotype comes from a human donor with melanoma. The CDR3 DNA reads TGTGCCAGCAGTGAATGGGGCGCCACTAACTATGGCTACACCTTC. Translated: CASSEWGATNYGYTF.